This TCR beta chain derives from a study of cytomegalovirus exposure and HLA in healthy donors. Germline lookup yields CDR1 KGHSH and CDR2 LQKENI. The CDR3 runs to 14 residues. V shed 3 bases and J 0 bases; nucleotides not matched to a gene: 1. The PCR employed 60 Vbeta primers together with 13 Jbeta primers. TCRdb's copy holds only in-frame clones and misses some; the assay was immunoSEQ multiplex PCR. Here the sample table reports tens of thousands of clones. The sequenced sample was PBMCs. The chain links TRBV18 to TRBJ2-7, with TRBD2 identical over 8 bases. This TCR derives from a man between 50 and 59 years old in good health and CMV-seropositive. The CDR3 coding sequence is TGTGCCAGCTCACCTGCGGGGGGCTCCTACGAGCAGTACGTC. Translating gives CASSPAGGSYEQYV.